Below are 11 T cell receptor beta chains sequenced from a single sample in a study of T cell responses to AZD1222 COVID-19 vaccine. The protocol was immunoSEQ multiplex PCR, while the TCRdb copy is restricted to in-frame clones and leaves out a portion. The sample has roughly 120,000 clones; 88% are singletons. The sample consisted of peripheral blood, taken on day 0 of AZD1222 vaccination. Receptors were obtained from an adult in good health.

The CDR3 sequence is CASSQQGNLGEPQHF. CDR3 bases: TGTGCCAGCAGCCAACAGGGGAACCTGGGTGAGCCCCAGCATTTT. The chain uses TRBV7-8 and TRBJ1-5; 7 bases are a match to TRBD1. The CDR3 totals 15 residues. With V trimmed by 5 bases and J by 8 bases, 12 bases remained unmatched. CDR1 is SGHVS, CDR2 FQNEAQ, per germline.

The chain is built from TRBV10-3 and TRBJ1-4, with a possible D match to TRBD1 (5 bases). Germline V gene data show CDR1 as ENHRY and CDR2 as SYGVKD. V dropped 5 bases and J dropped 6 bases, with 13 bases sitting between them. This CDR3 contains 14 residues. The CDR3 DNA follows: TGTGCCATCAGTCCTGCTGGGGGGGATGAAAAACTGTTTTTT. Encoded protein: CAISPAGGDEKLFF.

V and J are TRBV11-2 and TRBJ1-2; no reliable D call. Trimming stripped 2 bases from V and 8 bases from J, with 15 bases between. CDR3 size: 14 residues. CDR1 SGHAT and CDR2 FQNNGV come from the germline V gene. The CDR3 region has the DNA TGTGCCAGCAGCTTAAATGAGGGAACGGGCGGCTACACCTTC. This translates into CASSLNEGTGGYTF.

There are a few counts of this clone. The chain has TRBV10-1 and TRBJ2-7, with TRBD2 identical over 7 bases. The CDR3 sequence is 11 residues long. The V segment lost 8 bases and the J segment 3 bases; nucleotides outside the gene matches: 1. Germline CDR1 reads WNHNN; CDR2 reads SYGVQD (reference sequence). CDR3 protein: CASSGGYEQYF. The CDR3 nucleotides read TGCGCCAGCTCGGGGGGCTACGAGCAGTACTTC.

J is TRBJ1-2 and V is TRBV7-2, with D unclear. V was cut by 3 bases and J by 0 bases, with 8 bases left in between. CDR1 is SGHTA, CDR2 FQGNSA, per germline. The CDR3 is 14 amino acids. CDR3: CASSFSGPNYGYTF. CDR3 nucleotide sequence: TGTGCCAGCAGCTTCTCCGGACCTAACTATGGCTACACCTTC.

This clone has a single count. The CDR3 sequence: CASSQAALRYNSPLHF. CDR3 bases: TGCGCCAGCAGCCAAGCGGCCCTCCGTTATAATTCACCCCTCCACTTT. The rearrangement joins TRBV4-3 to TRBJ1-6; D not resolved. From germline, CDR1 is LGHNA and CDR2 YSLEER. CDR3 length: 16 amino acids. V gave up 1 base and J gave up 4 bases, with 11 bases separating them.

The chain uses TRBV3-1 (or the pseudogene TRBV3-2) and TRBJ1-2, with TRBD1 as a possible D gene (5 bases). The CDR3 contains 18 residues. The germline V gene encodes CDR1 LGHDT and CDR2 YNNKEL (reference sequence). Trimming left V 0 bases short and J 0 bases short, with 17 bases between. This chain's CDR3 is CASSQESKTGGTNYGYTF. Here the CDR3 DNA reads TGTGCCAGCAGCCAAGAATCTAAAACAGGCGGGACTAACTATGGCTACACCTTC.

The chain uses TRBV13 and TRBJ2-7; D is possibly TRBD1 (6 bases). Germline CDR1 PRHDT, CDR2 FYEKMQ (reference sequence). Trimming cost V 2 bases and J 5 bases, with 16 bases left between them. The length of the CDR3 is 15 residues. For the CDR3, the DNA is TGTGCCAGCAGCTTAAAGCCCAGGGGATCCCACGAGCAGTACTTC. It encodes CASSLKPRGSHEQYF. Looking up the rest from reference TRBV13 and TRBJ2-7 gives the full variable domain: AAGVIQSPRHLIKEKRETATLKCYPIPRHDTVYWYQQGPGQDPQFLISFYEKMQSDKGSIPDRFSAQQFSDYHSELNMSSLELGDSALYFCASSLKPRGSHEQYFGPGTRLTVT.

The chain couples TRBV29-1 to TRBJ1-5; TRBD1 is a possible D gene (5 bases). The CDR3 is 12 amino acids. From germline, CDR1 is SQVTM and CDR2 ANQGSEA. V was shortened by 7 bases and J by 5 bases, with 12 bases between the two germline ends. The CDR3 bases are TGCAGCGGGCAGGGACGGGATCAGCCCCAGCATTTT. This gives the protein CSGQGRDQPQHF.

V gene TRBV10-1 combines with J gene TRBJ2-7; possibly TRBD2 for D (5 bases). CDR3 size: 12 residues. Germline V CDR1 and CDR2: WNHNN, SYGVQD (reference sequence). V was pared by 6 bases and J by 0 bases, with 6 bases between. The chain's CDR3 is CASSGNSYEQYF. The DNA of the CDR3 is TGCGCCAGCAGCGGGAACTCCTACGAGCAGTACTTC.

The chain is built from TRBV27 and TRBJ1-2; possible D gene TRBD1, 6 bases. This CDR3 has 15 amino acids. Trimming shortened V by 5 bases and J by 6 bases, and 19 bases separated the two germline ends. CDR1 MNHEY and CDR2 SMNVEV come from the germline V gene (reference sequence). CDR3 DNA: TGTGCCAGCAGTCGACTATATTCAGGGGTCGATGGCTACACCTTC. Its translation: CASSRLYSGVDGYTF.